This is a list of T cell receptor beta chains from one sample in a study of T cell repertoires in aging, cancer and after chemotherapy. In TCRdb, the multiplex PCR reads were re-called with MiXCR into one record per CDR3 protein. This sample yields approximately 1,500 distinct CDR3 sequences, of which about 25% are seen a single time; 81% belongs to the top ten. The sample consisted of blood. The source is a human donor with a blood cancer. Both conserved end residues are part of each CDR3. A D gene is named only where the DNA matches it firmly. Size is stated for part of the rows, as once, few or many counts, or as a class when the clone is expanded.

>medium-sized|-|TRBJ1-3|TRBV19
TGTGCCAGTAGTCCACCGTCAATAAGGGCTGGAAACACCATATATTTT
CASSPPSIRAGNTIYF
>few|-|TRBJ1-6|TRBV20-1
TGCAGTGCGCAGGACACAAAAAAGGGGAATTCACCCCTCCACTTT
CSAQDTKKGNSPLHF
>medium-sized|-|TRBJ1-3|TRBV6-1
TGTGCCAGCAGCCCCGGGGGGCTAGGAAACACCATATATTTT
CASSPGGLGNTIYF
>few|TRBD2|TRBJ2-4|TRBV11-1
TGTGCCAGCAGCTTAGCCGGCGGGGGGGCTGGAAACATTCAGTACTTC
CASSLAGGGAGNIQYF
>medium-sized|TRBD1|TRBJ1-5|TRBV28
TGTGCCAGCATGGGAGACAGGGAGGAGCAGCCCCAGCATTTT
CASMGDREEQPQHF
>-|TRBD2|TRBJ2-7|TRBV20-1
TGCAGTGCTGGGCGAGGCGGGGGTCTCTACGAGCAGTACTTC
CSAGRGGGLYEQYF
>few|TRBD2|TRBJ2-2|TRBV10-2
TGCGCCAGCAGTGGGTCCCCCCTGGGCGGGGGGGGCACCGGGGAGCTGTTTTTT
CASSGSPLGGGGTGELFF
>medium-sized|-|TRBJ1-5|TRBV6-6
TGTGCCAGCAGGGGATCTGGGGGTGGCAATCAGCCCCAGCATTTT
CASRGSGGGNQPQHF
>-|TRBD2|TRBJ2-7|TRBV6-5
TGTGCCAGCACTTCCTCTAGCGGGGGTACCTACGAGCAGTACTTC
CASTSSSGGTYEQYF
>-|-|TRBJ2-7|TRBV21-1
TGTGCCAGCAGCAAAGCTAGGCCCTACGAGCAGTACTTC
CASSKARPYEQYF
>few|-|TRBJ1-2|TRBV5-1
TGCGCCAGCAGCTTGGAAGTTCAGGGGTCAGGAGGCTACACCTTC
CASSLEVQGSGGYTF
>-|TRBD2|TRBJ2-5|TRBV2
TGTGCCAGCAGAGGCGGGGGACAAGAGACCCAGTACTTC
CASRGGGQETQYF
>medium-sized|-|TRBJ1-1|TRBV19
TGTGCCAGTAGGAGGGGGGGACTGAACACTGAAGCTTTCTTT
CASRRGGLNTEAFF
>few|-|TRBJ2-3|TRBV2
TGTGCCAGCAGTGAAAAAGGAGGGATGGGAGATACGCAGTATTTT
CASSEKGGMGDTQYF
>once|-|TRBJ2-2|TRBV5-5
TGTGCCAGCAGCTTGGTGCAGGGCAACACCGGGGAGCTGTTTTTT
CASSLVQGNTGELFF
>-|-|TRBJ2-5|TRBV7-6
TGTGCCACAGGGGGGGGAGGCCAAGAGACCCAGTACTTC
CATGGGGQETQYF